A single sample gave rise to the 5 T cell receptor beta chains below, sequenced in a study of blood T cell repertoires in COVID-19. Sequencing used immunoSEQ multiplex PCR; TCRdb keeps in-frame clones, though not all of them. Of over 35,000 clones detected, around 93% appear once; the ten largest clones hold approximately 14%. The specimen was peripheral blood. The receptor set was obtained from a woman between 25 and 40 years old in a cohort sampled during active COVID-19.

The chain couples TRBV6-5 to TRBJ2-7, with D unresolved. Germline lookup yields CDR1 MNHEY and CDR2 SVGAGI. Deletions cut 5 bases from V and 7 bases from J, with 12 bases between. This CDR3 is built from 12 residues. CDR3 region: CASSTAWSEQYF. In nucleotides, the CDR3 is TGTGCCAGCAGTACTGCCTGGTCGGAGCAGTACTTC.

The chain carries TRBV28 and TRBJ2-2, with 13 nucleotides matching TRBD2. V dropped 5 bases and J dropped 0; count of bases not matched to a gene: 6. The CDR3 runs to 18 residues. Germline assignment: CDR1 MDHEN and CDR2 SYDVKM. The chain's CDR3 is CASSTSGRGIANTGELFF. DNA of the CDR3: TGTGCCAGCAGTACTAGCGGGAGGGGCATCGCGAACACCGGGGAGCTGTTTTTT.

This sequence joins TRBV19 and TRBJ2-7; maybe TRBD2 (6 bases). Deletions cut 3 bases from V and 0 bases from J, with 9 bases between. Germline-derived CDR1 and CDR2 are LNHDA and SQIVND (reference sequence). The CDR3 has 14 amino acids. CDR3 loop: CASSISGSSYEQYF. The DNA of the CDR3 is TGTGCCAGTAGTATTAGCGGTAGCTCCTACGAGCAGTACTTC.

In this sample, this clone turned up a few times. The rearrangement uses TRBV3-1 (or the pseudogene TRBV3-2) and TRBJ2-7; tentative D call: TRBD1 (6 bases). Germline V lookup: CDR1 LGHDT, CDR2 YNNKEL (reference sequence). V lost 5 bases to trimming and J lost 2 bases, with 16 bases between them. The CDR3 extends over 15 amino acids. CDR3 protein: CASSSRGGQTYEQYF. In DNA, the CDR3 is TGTGCCAGCAGCTCAAGGGGCGGACAGACCTACGAGCAGTACTTC.

This clone was seen just once. This chain links TRBV9 with TRBJ2-1; TRBD2 matches at 10 bases. The J segment lost 7 bases and the V segment lost 4 bases, leaving 8 bases of the junction unmatched. The length of the CDR3 is 15 residues. Germline assignment: CDR1 SGDLS and CDR2 YYNGEE. CDR3 nucleotide sequence: TGTGCCAGCAGCCTCGGGACTAGCGAGGGGAATGAGCAGTTCTTC. Translating gives CASSLGTSEGNEQFF.